This entry features one T cell receptor beta chain sequence. This sample is part of a study of blood T cell repertoires in COVID-19. Participant ages covered roughly 18 to 89 years across 25 or so US areas. Per the germline V gene, CDR1 is MNHEY and CDR2 is SMNVEV (reference sequence). Trimming removed 4 bases at V and 1 base at J, with 13 bases between. The CDR3 spans 15 residues. Assay: immunoSEQ multiplex PCR; the TCRdb copy retains only in-frame clones and omits some. The sample lists 310,000 or so clones, 90% occurring once. The sequence was collected from a woman aged 18-29 years with acute COVID-19. What was sequenced was PBMCs or T cells enriched from blood (not recorded which). V usage is TRBV27 and J usage is TRBJ2-5; D unresolved. The CDR3 loop reads CASSSTRISQETQYF. The CDR3 DNA follows: TGTGCCAGCAGTTCGACCAGGATATCCCAAGAGACCCAGTACTTC.